Listed below are T cell receptor beta chains from one sample, sequenced in a study of CD8+CD57+ T cells in acquired aplastic anemia. TCRdb ran MiXCR on the reads and lists one entry per CDR3 protein. The repertoire holds 450,000 to 550,000 distinct CDR3 sequences, with around 32% as singletons. The material sequenced was sorted CD4+, CD8+, or CD8+CD57+ T cells (not recorded which) from PBMCs. Every receptor here comes from a human donor with aplastic anemia. Each CDR3 is given with its conserved first and last residue. D genes are given only for firm matches. A clone size is listed for some rows: how often the clone was seen (once, few, many), or a class if it is expanded.

>-|TRBV10-1|TRBJ2-7|-
CASSESGVVNEQYF
TGCGCCAGCAGTGAGTCGGGTGTTGTGAACGAGCAGTACTTC
>-|TRBV2|TRBJ2-7|TRBD2
CASSPTAGNYEQYF
TGTGCCAGCAGTCCCACAGCGGGGAACTACGAGCAGTACTTC
>-|TRBV5-4|TRBJ1-1|-
CASSLNSDREAFF
TGTGCCAGCAGCTTGAACAGCGACCGTGAAGCTTTCTTT
>few|TRBV10-3|TRBJ1-2|TRBD1
CAIRESRQGRVGYTF
TGTGCCATCAGAGAATCCCGACAGGGAAGGGTTGGCTACACCTTC
>-|TRBV24-1|TRBJ1-2|-
CASSSGLGNRRGYTF
TGTGCCAGCAGTTCTGGTCTAGGGAATCGGCGTGGCTACACCTTC
>-|TRBV2|TRBJ1-6|-
CASSPQDNYNSPLHF
TGTGCCAGCAGTCCTCAAGACAACTATAATTCACCCCTCCACTTT
>-|TRBV10-2|TRBJ2-5|-
CASSEPGAQYF
TGCGCCAGCAGTGAACCGGGGGCCCAGTACTTC
>few|TRBV30|TRBJ2-7|-
CAGTQYPYEQYF
TGTGCCGGGACTCAATACCCCTACGAGCAGTACTTC
>-|TRBV7-4|TRBJ2-7|-
CASSINPTEKINEQYF
TGTGCCAGCAGCATAAATCCGACAGAGAAGATTAACGAGCAGTACTTC
>many|TRBV7-9|TRBJ2-7|TRBD1
CASSLGLQGDNYEQYF
TGTGCCAGCAGCTTAGGCCTCCAGGGGGACAACTACGAGCAGTACTTC
>-|TRBV4-2|TRBJ2-5|-
CASSQQTGEETQYF
TGTGCCAGCAGCCAACAGACCGGGGAAGAGACCCAGTACTTC
>few|TRBV4-1|TRBJ1-2|TRBD1
CASSHNPSGQGRNYGYTF
TGCGCCAGCAGCCATAACCCCAGTGGACAGGGGCGTAACTATGGCTACACCTTC
>many|TRBV9|TRBJ2-7|TRBD1
CASSAGQGGSYEQYF
TGTGCCAGCAGTGCCGGACAGGGAGGCTCCTACGAGCAGTACTTC
>few|TRBV14|TRBJ2-5|-
CASSQDLHRQETQYF
TGTGCCAGCAGCCAAGATCTACACCGCCAAGAGACCCAGTACTTC
>many|TRBV20-1|TRBJ1-2|-
CSSGVSEGYTF
TGCAGTTCCGGGGTTTCGGAGGGCTACACCTTC
>-|TRBV20-1|TRBJ2-5|-
CSAREVNSQETQYF
TGCAGTGCTAGAGAGGTTAACAGCCAAGAGACCCAGTACTTC
>-|TRBV7-2|TRBJ1-4|-
CAWRPLGGTNEKLFF
TGTGCCTGGAGACCTCTGGGGGGGACTAATGAAAAACTGTTTTTT
>-|TRBV4-1|TRBJ1-4|-
CASSREVSAGVEKLFF
TGCGCCAGCAGCCGAGAGGTATCGGCTGGGGTTGAAAAACTGTTTTTT
>many|TRBV19|TRBJ2-7|TRBD2
CASSMQRDYEQYF
TGTGCCAGTAGTATGCAGCGGGACTACGAGCAGTACTTC
>many|TRBV29-1|TRBJ2-5|-
CSVDLLGAGGQETQYF
TGCAGCGTTGACTTGTTAGGGGCAGGGGGGCAAGAGACCCAGTACTTC
>-|TRBV6-2/TRBV6-3|TRBJ2-7|-
CASSYSAKSYEQYF
TGTGCCAGCAGTTACTCGGCCAAGTCCTACGAGCAGTACTTC
>few|TRBV9|TRBJ2-2|TRBD2
CASSEGLAGGHDTGELFF
TGTGCCAGCAGCGAGGGACTAGCGGGAGGGCACGACACCGGGGAGCTGTTTTTT
>few|TRBV24-1|TRBJ2-1|-
CATSARATSGYNEQFF
TGTGCCACCAGTGCTAGAGCGACCTCGGGCTACAATGAGCAGTTCTTC
>-|TRBV5-6|TRBJ2-3|TRBD2
CASSLLAGGDTDTQYF
TGTGCCAGCAGCTTATTGGCGGGGGGGGACACAGATACGCAGTATTTT
>-|TRBV25-1|TRBJ1-1|-
CASSGAFGRATEAFF
TGTGCCAGCAGTGGGGCTTTCGGGAGGGCCACTGAAGCTTTCTTT
>-|TRBV2|TRBJ2-1|TRBD2
CASSHRGGSYNEQFF
TGTGCCAGCAGTCATCGCGGGGGTTCCTACAATGAGCAGTTCTTC
>many|TRBV2|TRBJ2-1|-
CASSEAQKLYNEQFF
TGTGCCAGCAGTGAAGCGCAGAAACTCTACAATGAGCAGTTCTTC
>-|TRBV29-1|TRBJ1-5|-
CSVCVGDNSNQPQHF
TGCAGCGTTTGTGTAGGAGACAATAGCAATCAGCCCCAGCATTTT
>few|TRBV5-6|TRBJ1-6|TRBD1
CASSSRQGVKRSPLHF
TGTGCCAGCAGCTCAAGACAGGGGGTGAAACGGTCACCCCTCCACTTT
>many|TRBV10-3|TRBJ1-2|TRBD1
CAISESTGGYLNYGYTF
TGTGCCATCAGTGAGTCGACAGGGGGCTATTTAAACTATGGCTACACCTTC
>many|TRBV19|TRBJ1-5|TRBD1
CASSPTGQGNQPQHF
TGTGCCAGTAGTCCCACTGGACAGGGCAATCAGCCCCAGCATTTT
>many|TRBV7-9|TRBJ1-6|-
CASSPTESPLHF
TGTGCCAGCAGCCCTACCGAATCACCCCTCCACTTT
>many|TRBV19|TRBJ1-2|-
CASSIEKRNYGYTF
TGTGCCAGTAGTATAGAGAAGAGAAACTATGGCTACACCTTC